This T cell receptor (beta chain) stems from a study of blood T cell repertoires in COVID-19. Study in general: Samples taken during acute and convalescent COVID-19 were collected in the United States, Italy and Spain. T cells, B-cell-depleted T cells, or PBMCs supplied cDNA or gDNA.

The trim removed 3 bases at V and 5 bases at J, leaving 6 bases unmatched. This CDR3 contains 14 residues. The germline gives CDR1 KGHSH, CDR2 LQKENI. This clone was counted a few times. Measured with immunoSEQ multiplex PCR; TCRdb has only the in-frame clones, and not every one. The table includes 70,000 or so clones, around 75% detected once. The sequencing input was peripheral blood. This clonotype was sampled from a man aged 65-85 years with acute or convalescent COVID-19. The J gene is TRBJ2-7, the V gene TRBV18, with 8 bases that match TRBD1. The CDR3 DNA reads TGTGCCAGCTCACCCGACAGGGGCCTTGACGAGCAGTACTTC. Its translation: CASSPDRGLDEQYF. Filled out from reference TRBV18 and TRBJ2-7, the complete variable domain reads NAGVMQNPRHLVRRRGQEARLRCSPMKGHSHVYWYRQLPEEGLKFMVYLQKENIIDESGMPKERFSAEFPKEGPSILRIQQVVRGDSAAYFCASSPDRGLDEQYFGPGTRLTVT.